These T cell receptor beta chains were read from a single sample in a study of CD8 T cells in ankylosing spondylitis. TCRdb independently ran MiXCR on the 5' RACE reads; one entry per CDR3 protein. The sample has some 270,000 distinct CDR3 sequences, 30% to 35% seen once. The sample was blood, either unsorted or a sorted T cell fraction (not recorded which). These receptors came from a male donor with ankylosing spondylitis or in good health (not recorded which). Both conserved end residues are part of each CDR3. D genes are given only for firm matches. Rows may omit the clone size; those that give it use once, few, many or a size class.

TGTGCCAGCTCACCAGACTACAGGGGCTCCTACGAGCAGTACTTC | CASSPDYRGSYEQYF | NA | TRBJ2-7 | TRBV18 | TRBD1
TGCAGTGCGGGCAGACTGAACACTGAAGCTTTCTTT | CSAGRLNTEAFF | NA | TRBJ1-1 | TRBV20-1 | NA
TGCAGTGCTAGAGTCCTAGCGGGGGGGCGATCGTTTGTACTGGATACGCAGCATTTT | CSARVLAGGRSFVLDTQHF | NA | TRBJ1-5 | TRBV20-1 | NA
TGTGCCAGCAGCGTAGGTAGGACAACCCAAGAGACCCAGTACTTC | CASSVGRTTQETQYF | NA | TRBJ2-5 | TRBV9 | NA
TGTGCCAGCAGTCCCCGACTAGCGGGGGGCACAGATACGCAGTATTTT | CASSPRLAGGTDTQYF | many | TRBJ2-3 | TRBV27 | TRBD2
TGCAGCGTTGATGGGCTGAACTACGAGCAGTACTTC | CSVDGLNYEQYF | NA | TRBJ2-7 | TRBV29-1 | NA
TGTGCCAGCAGTTTATCCGGGGCCCGGGAGACCCAGTACTTC | CASSLSGARETQYF | few | TRBJ2-5 | TRBV12-3/TRBV12-4 | NA
TGTGCCAGCAGCTCAACTAGCAGTAGCACAGATACGCAGTATTTT | CASSSTSSSTDTQYF | NA | TRBJ2-3 | TRBV7-2 | NA
TGCAGTGCTAGGGGACTAGCGGGGGCCGTAACCCAGTACTTC | CSARGLAGAVTQYF | NA | TRBJ2-5 | TRBV20-1 | TRBD2
TGTGCCAGCAGCTTATCCCAGAACGGGGGGGGCGATGGCTACACCTTC | CASSLSQNGGGDGYTF | NA | TRBJ1-2 | TRBV7-8 | NA
TGTGCCAGCAGTCGAACTACAGGGTTCACTGAAGCTTTCTTT | CASSRTTGFTEAFF | NA | TRBJ1-1 | TRBV12-3/TRBV12-4 | NA
TGCGCCAGCAGCTTGAGTCAAGGGATCCCTCCTTACGAGCAGTACTTC | CASSLSQGIPPYEQYF | few | TRBJ2-7 | TRBV5-1 | NA
TGTGCCAGCTCACTGGGACCCGAGAACACCGGGGAGCTGTTTTTT | CASSLGPENTGELFF | NA | TRBJ2-2 | TRBV18 | NA
TGCAGTGCCCCACTAGCGGGGGGGAGCACAGATACGCAGTATTTT | CSAPLAGGSTDTQYF | many | TRBJ2-3 | TRBV20-1 | TRBD2
TGCAGTGCTCGTACTAGGAGGGAGTTCTCTGGAAACACCATATATTTT | CSARTRREFSGNTIYF | once | TRBJ1-3 | TRBV20-1 | NA
TGCAGTAGAACCTTACTGGAGACAGATACGCAGTATTTT | CSRTLLETDTQYF | NA | TRBJ2-3 | TRBV20-1 | NA
TGTGCCAGCAGTTCCCTAGGACAGGACTACAATGAGCAGTTCTTC | CASSSLGQDYNEQFF | many | TRBJ2-1 | TRBV12-3/TRBV12-4 | TRBD1
TGTGCCAGCAGTCCTTGGAGTGCCACTGAAGCTTTCTTT | CASSPWSATEAFF | NA | TRBJ1-1 | TRBV12-3/TRBV12-4 | NA
TGTGCCAGCTCACCGGCGGGGTTCTACAATGAGCAGTTCTTC | CASSPAGFYNEQFF | NA | TRBJ2-1 | TRBV18 | NA
TGTGCCAGCAGTTACCTGGCCGGGGAAACTGAAGCTTTCTTT | CASSYLAGETEAFF | NA | TRBJ1-1 | TRBV6-5 | NA
TGTGCCAGCAGCCCCATGGCCGCCGGGGAGCTGTTTTTT | CASSPMAAGELFF | NA | TRBJ2-2 | TRBV9 | NA
TGTGCCAGCAGCTCCCGGACTAGCGGGGGGGCAAATGAGCAGTTCTTC | CASSSRTSGGANEQFF | NA | TRBJ2-1 | TRBV11-2 | TRBD2
TGCAGTGCTAGAGACAGACTAGCGGGGGGTTTCGAGCAGTACTTC | CSARDRLAGGFEQYF | NA | TRBJ2-7 | TRBV20-1 | TRBD2
TGTGCCATCAGTGAGTCGGACCGCAGCACAGATACGCAGTATTTT | CAISESDRSTDTQYF | NA | TRBJ2-3 | TRBV10-3 | NA
TGTGCCAGCAGTCGGCAGACGAACTATGGCTACACCTTC | CASSRQTNYGYTF | few | TRBJ1-2 | TRBV27 | NA
TGCGCCAGCAGCGCCCAAGGGGACAGATACAATGAGCAGTTCTTC | CASSAQGDRYNEQFF | NA | TRBJ2-1 | TRBV5-1 | TRBD1
TGTGCCAGCAGCTCAGCGACTGAGGTCGAGCAGTACTTC | CASSSATEVEQYF | NA | TRBJ2-7 | TRBV5-5 | NA
TGTGCCAGCAGTTACGGACAGGGCGGCCCCTACAATGAGCAGTTCTTC | CASSYGQGGPYNEQFF | many | TRBJ2-1 | TRBV6-5 | TRBD1
TGTGCCACCAGCAGAACCTGGGACGGCAATTCACCCCTCCACTTT | CATSRTWDGNSPLHF | NA | TRBJ1-6 | TRBV15 | NA
TGTGCCAGCGACTCGGGACCTTCCGAGGCCGGAAACACCATATATTTT | CASDSGPSEAGNTIYF | NA | TRBJ1-3 | TRBV7-9 | NA
TGCAGTGCTAGAGAAAAGGGGAACTACGAGCAGTACTTC | CSAREKGNYEQYF | few | TRBJ2-7 | TRBV20-1 | NA
TGCGCCAGCTCCCAGGGGGATCCTAGCACAGATACGCAGTATTTT | CASSQGDPSTDTQYF | few | TRBJ2-3 | TRBV5-1 | TRBD1
TGTGCCAGCAGTTTAGGGCAGAGCCAAGAGACCCAGTACTTC | CASSLGQSQETQYF | few | TRBJ2-5 | TRBV12-3/TRBV12-4 | NA
TGCAGTGCTAGCCGGGGGCCCTCCTACAATGAGCAGTTCTTC | CSASRGPSYNEQFF | NA | TRBJ2-1 | TRBV20-1 | NA
TGTGCCACCAGCAGAGGGGGACCGCAAACCTATGGCTACACCTTC | CATSRGGPQTYGYTF | once | TRBJ1-2 | TRBV15 | NA
TGTGCCAGCAGCTTGGGACTAGCGGGGGGGCAGTTCTTC | CASSLGLAGGQFF | few | TRBJ2-1 | TRBV5-6 | TRBD2
TGTGCCAGCAGCCAAGAGGGAGGTCAGACCCAGTACTTC | CASSQEGGQTQYF | few | TRBJ2-5 | TRBV4-2 | NA
TGTGCCAGCAGCTTAGTAAAGGGTGAGCAGTACTTC | CASSLVKGEQYF | NA | TRBJ2-7 | TRBV7-9 | NA
TGTGCCAGCAGCGCTTCAGGGGGCGGCACTGAAGCTTTCTTT | CASSASGGGTEAFF | few | TRBJ1-1 | TRBV7-2 | TRBD1
TGTGCCAGCAACCTTGAGACTAGCGGGGGGGCCACGACAGATACGCAGTATTTT | CASNLETSGGATTDTQYF | NA | TRBJ2-3 | TRBV27 | TRBD2
TGTGCCAGCAGTTTGACAGGGGGGAACCAAGAGACCCAGTACTTC | CASSLTGGNQETQYF | NA | TRBJ2-5 | TRBV28 | TRBD1
TGTGCCAGCAGGGGGACCACTGAAGCTTTCTTT | CASRGTTEAFF | few | TRBJ1-1 | TRBV6-6 | NA
TGTGCCAGCAACGGACAGAGCTTCTACGAGCAGTACTTC | CASNGQSFYEQYF | once | TRBJ2-7 | TRBV25-1 | NA
TGTGCCAGCAGCCCTACCTTGGGGACTGAAGCTTTCTTT | CASSPTLGTEAFF | few | TRBJ1-1 | TRBV12-3/TRBV12-4 | NA
TGTGCCAGCAGTTTTTGGCGGGGGGGCACAGATACGCAGTATTTT | CASSFWRGGTDTQYF | few | TRBJ2-3 | TRBV12-3/TRBV12-4 | TRBD2
TGTGCCAGCAGAGCCACGGGACTAGCGGATACGCAGTATTTT | CASRATGLADTQYF | few | TRBJ2-3 | TRBV12-3/TRBV12-4 | TRBD2
TGTGCCAGCAGTTTGAGAGGGCAAACGCAGTATTTT | CASSLRGQTQYF | NA | TRBJ2-3 | TRBV12-3/TRBV12-4 | NA
TGTGCCAGCAGTTACCGGGGGGATACGCAGTATTTT | CASSYRGDTQYF | few | TRBJ2-3 | TRBV6-5 | NA
TGTGCCAGCAGTGAAGCGTTCCTGGGGTACGAGCAGTACTTC | CASSEAFLGYEQYF | NA | TRBJ2-7 | TRBV2 | NA
TGTGCCAGCAGCCTTAGCCGGGACAGGGGGTTTGCTGGGGCCAACGTCCTGACTTTC | CASSLSRDRGFAGANVLTF | few | TRBJ2-6 | TRBV6-1 | TRBD1
TGTGCCAGCAGTTCAAGGATCGGGGGGCCAGAGACCCAGTACTTC | CASSSRIGGPETQYF | few | TRBJ2-5 | TRBV12-3/TRBV12-4 | NA
TGCAGTGCTGGAAGGGGGGGGGCAGAAGCTTTCTTT | CSAGRGGAEAFF | few | TRBJ1-1 | TRBV20-1 | NA
TGCAGTGCTAACCTAGCAGGAGGGGGAGGCTACACCTTC | CSANLAGGGGYTF | few | TRBJ1-2 | TRBV20-1 | NA
TGTGCCACCAGCAGAGATCGGCAAGCCTATGGCTACACCTTC | CATSRDRQAYGYTF | NA | TRBJ1-2 | TRBV15 | NA
TGCAGTGCCCCCTCTCGGGGGGCGAACACTGAAGCTTTCTTT | CSAPSRGANTEAFF | NA | TRBJ1-1 | TRBV20-1 | NA
TGTGCCAGCAGTTACTCGACGGCCAGGGTAGTAACTGGGGCCAACGTCCTGACTTTC | CASSYSTARVVTGANVLTF | many | TRBJ2-6 | TRBV6-5 | NA
TGCAGTGCTAGAGAGGAGGGGGGCTACGAGCAGTACTTC | CSAREEGGYEQYF | few | TRBJ2-7 | TRBV20-1 | NA